This T cell receptor beta chain was retrieved from a study of blood T cell repertoires in COVID-19. Study details: Researchers got acute and convalescent COVID-19 samples from the United States, Italy and Spain. Sources were T cells, B-cell-depleted T cells, or PBMCs; the material itself was cDNA or gDNA.

This clone was seen a single time. Per the germline V gene, CDR1 is LNHDA and CDR2 is SQIVND (reference sequence). V lost 5 bases, J lost 0 bases, and 8 bases stayed unmatched. The CDR3 is 17 amino acids. Under the authors' procedure: Cell counts per sample came from amplifying reference gene primers. Method: immunoSEQ multiplex PCR; TCRdb's copy keeps in-frame clones and lacks some. That table is the source of V, J and clone size, and D and trimming were worked out from the DNA. Among fewer than 120,000 clones, approximately 65% were seen once, and the ten largest hold about 7.1%. This receptor was identified in a woman aged 55 to 70 with acute or convalescent COVID-19. This chain uses TRBV19 with TRBJ1-5; 9 bases are shared with TRBD1. Sequencing used peripheral blood. This chain's CDR3 is CASSSGQGLHSNQPQHF. In DNA, the CDR3 is TGTGCCAGTAGTTCGGGACAGGGATTACATAGCAATCAGCCCCAGCATTTT.